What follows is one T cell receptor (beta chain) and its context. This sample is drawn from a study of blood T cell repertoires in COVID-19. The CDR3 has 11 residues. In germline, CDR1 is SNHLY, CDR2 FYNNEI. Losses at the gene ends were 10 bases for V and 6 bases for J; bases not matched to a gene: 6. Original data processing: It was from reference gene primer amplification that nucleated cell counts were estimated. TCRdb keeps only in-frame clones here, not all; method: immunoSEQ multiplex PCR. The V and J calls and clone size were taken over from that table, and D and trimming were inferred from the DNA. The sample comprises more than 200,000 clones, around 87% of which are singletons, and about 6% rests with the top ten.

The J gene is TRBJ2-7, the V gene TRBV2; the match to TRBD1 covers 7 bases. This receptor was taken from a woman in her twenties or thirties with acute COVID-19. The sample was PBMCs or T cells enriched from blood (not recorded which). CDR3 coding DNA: TGTGCCACCAACAGGGGCCGCGAGCAGTACTTC. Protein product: CATNRGREQYF.